The 29 T cell receptor beta chains below all came from one sample that was sequenced in a study of response to subunit inactivated influenza vaccine. TCRdb re-called the RT-PCR reads with MiXCR, one entry per CDR3 protein. The table records about 520,000 distinct CDR3 sequences, around 25% of them present only once. This specimen consisted of CD4+ T cells sorted from PBMCs, obtained more than 4 days after vaccination. Receptors were obtained from a man between 45 and 60 years old who received an inactivated influenza vaccine.

The rearrangement uses TRBV21-1 and TRBJ2-7; TRBD1 was called by the table and not checked on the DNA. TRBV21-1 is a pseudogene segment. The length of the CDR3 is 15 residues. DNA of the CDR3: TGTGCCAGCAGCCCCCGGGCGGACGCGGGCTACGAGCAGTACTTC. Translated: CASSPRADAGYEQYF.

This clonotype was seen a few times. The chain recombines TRBV29-1 with TRBJ1-5, with D possibly being TRBD1 (5 bases). V was pared by 1 base and J by 7 bases, with 11 bases between. Germline lookup yields CDR1 SQVTM and CDR2 ANQGSEA. This CDR3 has 13 residues. For the CDR3, the DNA is TGCAGCGTTGAAGTTGACCGGGGCCAGCCCCAGCATTTT. This translates into CSVEVDRGQPQHF.

The sample holds a few counts of this clonotype. V usage is TRBV10-3 and J usage is TRBJ2-3; 10 bases are shared with TRBD1. The V gene's germline CDR1 is ENHRY and CDR2 SYGVKD. The J segment lost 3 bases and the V segment lost 2 bases, leaving 8 bases of the junction unmatched. This CDR3 contains 17 residues. The CDR3 protein is CAISETVRDRGTDTQYF. Written as DNA, the CDR3 is TGTGCCATCAGTGAGACGGTGCGGGACAGGGGAACAGATACGCAGTATTTT.

The chain couples TRBV4-2 to TRBJ2-3; possibly TRBD2 for D (6 bases). This CDR3 region has 18 residues. Trimming cost V 3 bases and J 3 bases, with 22 bases left between them. CDR1 and CDR2 (germline): LGHNA, YNFKEQ. The CDR3 here is CASSQSPGLGTRTDTQYF. As DNA, the CDR3 is TGTGCCAGCAGCCAGTCCCCGGGACTCGGGACGAGGACAGATACGCAGTATTTT.

The V and J genes are TRBV11-2 and TRBJ2-7; 7 bases are a match to TRBD1. V lost 0 bases to trimming and J lost 3 bases; unmatched junction nucleotides: 5. The CDR3 is 15 residues long. Germline V CDR1 and CDR2: SGHAT, FQNNGV. This chain's CDR3 is CASSLESTGSYEQYF. CDR3 sequence (DNA): TGTGCCAGCAGCTTAGAATCGACAGGGAGCTACGAGCAGTACTTC.

This clonotype was recorded many times. The chain uses TRBV3-1 and TRBJ1-1, with D unclear. The CDR3 extends over 15 amino acids. Trimming stripped 4 bases from V and 0 bases from J, with 12 bases between. CDR1 and CDR2 (germline): LGHDT, YNNKEL (reference sequence). In nucleotides, the CDR3 is TGTGCCAGCAGCCGTTCCGGAGATTTGAACACTGAAGCTTTCTTT. The encoded protein is CASSRSGDLNTEAFF. Filled out from reference TRBV3-1 and TRBJ1-1, the complete variable domain reads DTAVSQTPKYLVTQMGNDKSIKCEQNLGHDTMYWYKQDSKKFLKIMFSYNNKELIINETVPNRFSPKSPDKAHLNLHINSLELGDSAVYFCASSRSGDLNTEAFFGQGTRLTVV.

This clonotype has more than one count but fewer than ten. V and J are TRBV10-1 and TRBJ2-7, with D perhaps matching TRBD1 (5 bases). V was pared by 0 bases and J by 6 bases, with 9 bases between. The germline V gene has CDR1 WNHNN and CDR2 SYGVQD (reference sequence). CDR3 size: 13 residues. CDR3 loop: CASSESPRGEQYF. CDR3 DNA sequence: TGCGCCAGCAGTGAGTCCCCTAGGGGCGAGCAGTACTTC.

This chain joins TRBV6-5 and TRBJ1-1; no clear D. V lost 0 bases and J lost 3, with 8 bases in between. Germline values: CDR1 MNHEY, CDR2 SVGAGI. The CDR3 is made up of 14 amino acids. Written as DNA, the CDR3 is TGTGCCAGCAGTTACTCTCTGGGAGACACTGAAGCTTTCTTT. Translation gives CASSYSLGDTEAFF.

The chain recombines TRBV29-1 with TRBJ2-3; D call uncertain. This CDR3 contains 16 residues. V shed 0 bases and J shed 2 bases, with 15 bases lying between them. Germline CDR1 reads SQVTM; CDR2 reads ANQGSEA. The CDR3 sequence is CSVEEGLPGNTDTQYF. In nucleotides, the CDR3 is TGCAGCGTTGAAGAGGGTCTCCCCGGTAACACAGATACGCAGTATTTT.

This clonotype was seen at least ten times. The chain is built from TRBV4-3 and TRBJ1-1, with 8 positions matching TRBD1. Germline CDR1 reads LGHNA; CDR2 reads YSLEER. The trim removed 0 bases at V and 2 bases at J, leaving 11 bases unmatched. The CDR3 has 18 residues. The CDR3 coding sequence is TGCGCCAGCAGCCAAGAGGCTGGGGGACAGGCCTCAAACACTGAAGCTTTCTTT. Translated: CASSQEAGGQASNTEAFF.

The genes are TRBV5-1 and TRBJ1-1; possibly TRBD1 for D (6 bases). Germline values: CDR1 SGHRS, CDR2 YFSETQ. CDR3 size: 15 residues. Trimming stripped 4 bases from V and 1 base from J, with 14 bases between. The CDR3 is CASSALQGRNTEAFF. In nucleotides, the CDR3 is TGCGCCAGCAGCGCGCTACAGGGTCGGAACACTGAAGCTTTCTTT.

This clonotype was seen many times. This chain uses TRBV20-1 with TRBJ2-5; D is undetermined. V dropped 4 bases and J dropped 2 bases, with 11 bases sitting between them. Germline CDR1 is DFQATT and CDR2 is SNEGSKA (reference sequence). The CDR3 is 13 residues long. CDR3 in amino acids: CSANPGRQETQYF. The CDR3 DNA sequence: TGCAGTGCTAACCCCGGACGACAAGAGACCCAGTACTTC.

The chain employs TRBV4-3 and TRBJ2-3; D is perhaps TRBD1 or TRBD2 (6 bases each). This CDR3 is built from 15 residues. Trimming took off 0 bases at V and 5 bases at J, with 12 bases between the two ends. CDR1 and CDR2 from the germline V gene are LGHNA and YSLEER. The CDR3 region has the DNA TGCGCCAGCAGCCAAGAAGGGGGGCGGATAGATACGCAGTATTTT. Amino acids: CASSQEGGRIDTQYF.

This clonotype was seen only a few times. Since a much larger clone is just one base distant, this may be a read error. The CDR3 sequence: CASSEMVSSHEQYF. DNA for the CDR3: TGTGCCAGCAGTGAAATGGTGAGCTCCCACGAGCAGTACTTC. The V gene is TRBV6-1, the J gene TRBJ2-7; D call uncertain. The CDR3 loop spans 14 amino acids. Germline V gives CDR1 MNHNS, CDR2 SASEGT.

This clonotype showed up just a few times. V gene TRBV20-1 combines with J gene TRBJ2-5, with 8 bases matching TRBD2. V was pared by 6 bases and J by 5 bases, with 11 bases of the junction left unmatched. Per germline, CDR1 DFQATT and CDR2 SNEGSKA (reference sequence). There are 14 residues in the CDR3. The CDR3 DNA follows: TGCAGTGCGACCCCGGGGGGGCGGGTGGAGACCCAGTACTTC. Encoded protein: CSATPGGRVETQYF.

The chain recombines TRBV20-1 with TRBJ2-5, with D maybe TRBD2 (5 bases). CDR1 and CDR2 from the germline V gene are DFQATT and SNEGSKA (reference sequence). The CDR3 extends over 16 amino acids. Trimming stripped 0 bases from V and 5 bases from J, with 19 bases between. The CDR3 coding sequence is TGCAGTGCTAGAGATGTCGGGGTGAGCTGGGAGGAGACCCAGTACTTC. It codes for CSARDVGVSWEETQYF.

This chain uses TRBV12-3 or TRBV12-4 with TRBJ1-2; TRBD1 might be the D (5 bases). V was trimmed by 5 bases and J by 0 bases, leaving 13 bases between them. The CDR3 totals 15 residues. CDR3: CASSLNTGANYGYTF. As DNA, the CDR3 is TGTGCCAGCAGTCTGAATACAGGAGCTAACTATGGCTACACCTTC.

The J gene is TRBJ1-1, the V gene TRBV20-1; D possibly corresponds to TRBD1 (6 bases). This CDR3 spans 15 amino acids. With 3 bases removed from V and 1 base from J, the gap between germline ends came to 15 bases. Germline V CDR1 and CDR2: DFQATT, SNEGSKA (reference sequence). Here the CDR3 reads CSASNRVTGNTEAFF. The CDR3 DNA follows: TGCAGTGCTAGCAACAGGGTCACCGGGAACACTGAAGCTTTCTTT.

The V and J genes are TRBV24-1 and TRBJ2-1; 8 bases line up with TRBD2. Germline V gene sequence: CDR1 KGHDR, CDR2 SFDVKD. The CDR3 sequence is 14 residues long. The V segment lost 4 bases and the J segment 8 bases; nucleotides outside the gene matches: 6. CDR3: CATSDPGLVHEQFF. In DNA, the CDR3 is TGTGCCACCAGTGACCCGGGACTAGTCCATGAGCAGTTCTTC.

V and J are TRBV12-3 or TRBV12-4 and TRBJ1-2; TRBD1 matches at 7 bases. V lost 3 bases and J lost 1; bases outside the gene matches: 5. This CDR3 region has 15 residues. The chain's CDR3 is CASSFGRGGNYGYTF. Written as DNA, the CDR3 is TGTGCCAGCAGTTTCGGCAGGGGGGGTAACTATGGCTACACCTTC.

The chain couples TRBV20-1 to TRBJ2-5; 10 bases are shared with TRBD2. The ends lost 5 bases at V and 4 bases at J; junction bases unmatched: 4. This CDR3 contains 13 residues. Germline assignment: CDR1 DFQATT and CDR2 SNEGSKA (reference sequence). The CDR3 reads CSADWTSGETQYF. CDR3 in DNA: TGCAGTGCTGATTGGACTAGCGGAGAGACCCAGTACTTC.

This clonotype was seen a single time. Possible read error: a much larger clone is one base away. The chain carries TRBV20-1 and TRBJ2-5; D is unclear. Germline values: CDR1 DFQATT, CDR2 SNEGSKA (reference sequence). The CDR3 extends over 19 amino acids. Trimming shortened V by 0 bases and J by 5 bases, and 28 bases separated the two germline ends. For the CDR3, the DNA is TGCAGTGCTAGAGATCCTCGGCTAGTGGGAAACCAACTTGGGGAGACCCAGTACTTC. Its translation is CSARDPRLVGNQLGETQYF.

The J gene is TRBJ2-7, the V gene TRBV12-3 or TRBV12-4; D possibly corresponds to TRBD1 (5 bases). The CDR3 is 14 amino acids. Trimming pared 3 bases from V and 6 bases from J, leaving 15 bases between. CDR3 DNA sequence: TGTGCCAGCAGTTTGTCACAAGGGGCAGGCGAGCAGTACTTC. Amino acid sequence: CASSLSQGAGEQYF.

This clonotype appeared a few times. The CDR3 does not close with the conserved phenylalanine or tryptophan, likely indicating a read error. The DNA is omitted, as the CDR3 cannot be located on it reliably, and the CDR3 follows TCRdb's listing. This chain uses TRBV20-1 with TRBJ1-2; TRBD1 was called by the table and not checked on the DNA. The V gene's germline CDR1 is DFQATT and CDR2 SNEGSKA (reference sequence). The CDR3 is 8 residues long, ends included. The CDR3: CSGQGFEI.

The chain joins TRBV20-1 to TRBJ1-1; 8 bases map to TRBD1. There are 14 residues in the CDR3. V lost 3 bases, J lost 5 bases, and 8 bases stayed unmatched. Germline CDR1 DFQATT, CDR2 SNEGSKA (reference sequence). CDR3 nucleotides: TGCAGTGCTAGCGACCCAGGGGGCGTTACTGAAGCTTTCTTT. Translating gives CSASDPGGVTEAFF.

The gene calls are TRBV11-2 and TRBJ2-1, with 12 bases lining up with TRBD1. The CDR3 runs to 15 residues. With V trimmed by 6 bases and J by 9 bases, 9 bases remained unmatched. Germline V CDR1 and CDR2: SGHAT, FQNNGV. The DNA for the CDR3 is TGTGCCAGCAGTGTAGGGGGACAGGGGGCTAGTGAGCAGTTCTTC. It is translated as CASSVGGQGASEQFF.

The chain employs TRBV28 and TRBJ2-7, with D unresolved. CDR3 size: 14 residues. The ends were cut back, 2 bases at V and 0 bases at J, with 8 bases in the middle. Per the germline V gene, CDR1 is MDHEN and CDR2 is SYDVKM. The CDR3 region is CASSLDFSSYEQYF. The CDR3 DNA reads as TGTGCCAGCAGTTTAGATTTTAGCTCCTACGAGCAGTACTTC.

This clonotype came up a few times. The chain joins TRBV10-3 to TRBJ1-3; a possible D gene is TRBD1 (5 bases). V gave up 0 bases and J gave up 0 bases, with 21 bases separating them. Germline CDR1 and CDR2: ENHRY and SYGVKD. This CDR3 region has 20 residues. In DNA form, the CDR3 reads TGTGCCATCAGTGAGTCTTTCCGGGGACGCCTTACTTCCTCTGGAAACACCATATATTTT. Its translation is CAISESFRGRLTSSGNTIYF.

The chain employs TRBV12-3 or TRBV12-4 and TRBJ1-2; 7 nucleotides match TRBD1. V lost 6 bases and J lost 4; bases outside the gene matches: 5. The CDR3 contains 13 residues. CDR3 nucleotide sequence: TGTGCCAGCAGGTTGGGACAGCTCTATGGCTACACCTTC. Its protein is CASRLGQLYGYTF.